The rows below give T cell receptor beta chains drawn from one sample of a study of OX40 agonist ivuxolimab in advanced cancers. Measured with immunoSEQ multiplex PCR; TCRdb has only the in-frame clones, and not every one. The sample shows roughly 32,000 clones, around nine tenths of them seen only once. The starting material was CD4+ or CD8+ T cells sorted from blood, obtained in a trial of the OX40 agonist ivuxolimab. Source of these receptors: an adult with an advanced solid tumor such as melanoma, head and neck, liver or kidney cancer. Each CDR3 is given with its conserved first and last residue. D genes are given only for firm matches. Clone sizes are given selectively: once, few, many, or a class where the clone is expanded.

.	few	TRBV29-1	TRBJ1-2	CSGYSNYGYTF	TGCAGCGGTTACAGTAACTATGGCTACACCTTC
.	.	TRBV27	TRBJ2-1	CASRTAIDYNEQFF	TGTGCCAGCAGGACAGCCATAGACTACAATGAGCAGTTCTTC
.	.	TRBV15	TRBJ1-5	CATSTPGQSHNQPQHF	TGTGCCACCAGCACTCCGGGCCAGAGCCATAATCAGCCCCAGCATTTT
TRBD1	once	TRBV27	TRBJ2-3	CASEATPGQGMDTQYF	TGTGCCAGCGAAGCAACCCCGGGACAGGGTATGGATACGCAGTATTTT
.	.	TRBV4-2	TRBJ2-7	CASSQEFAGSSYEQYF	TGTGCCAGCAGCCAAGAATTCGCGGGGTCCTCCTACGAGCAGTACTTC
.	.	TRBV4-1	TRBJ2-7	CASSQDLGYEQYF	TGCGCCAGCAGCCAAGATCTGGGCTACGAGCAGTACTTC
TRBD2	.	TRBV2	TRBJ2-7	CASKGSGADYEQYF	TGTGCCAGCAAAGGAAGCGGGGCGGACTACGAGCAGTACTTC
TRBD2	.	TRBV6-5	TRBJ2-1	CASSFFPSGSNEQFF	TGTGCCAGCAGTTTTTTTCCTAGCGGGAGTAATGAGCAGTTCTTC
TRBD1	.	TRBV25-1	TRBJ2-7	CASSGRTGGEQYF	TGTGCCAGCAGTGGTAGGACAGGGGGCGAGCAGTACTTC
.	.	TRBV6-1	TRBJ2-7	CATENEQYF	TGTGCCACGGAAAACGAGCAGTACTTC
.	.	TRBV28	TRBJ2-3	CASSDEGSTDTQYF	TGTGCCAGCAGCGACGAGGGGAGCACAGATACGCAGTATTTT
TRBD1	.	TRBV5-6	TRBJ2-3	CASSFGTGGSDTQYF	TGTGCCAGCAGCTTTGGGACAGGGGGTAGCGATACGCAGTATTTT
.	.	TRBV7-9	TRBJ2-5	CASSSPGAQETQYF	TGTGCCAGCAGCTCCCCGGGAGCCCAAGAGACCCAGTACTTC
.	.	TRBV14	TRBJ2-1	CASSLLNEQFF	TGTGCCAGCAGCCTATTGAATGAGCAGTTCTTC
.	.	TRBV28	TRBJ2-7	CASSLAGQTNEQYF	TGTGCCAGCAGTTTAGCGGGACAAACGAACGAGCAGTACTTC
TRBD1	.	TRBV12-5	TRBJ2-3	CASTGASDTQYF	TGTGCTAGTACAGGGGCCTCAGATACGCAGTATTTT
TRBD1	.	TRBV28	TRBJ2-2	CASRLTGGHGELFF	TGTGCCAGCAGGCTGACAGGGGGCCACGGGGAGCTGTTTTTT
TRBD2	.	TRBV9	TRBJ2-1	CASSAGTSGSRIGEQFF	TGTGCCAGCAGCGCCGGGACTAGCGGGAGCCGAATAGGTGAGCAGTTCTTC
.	.	TRBV7-9	TRBJ1-4	CASSLGWGLDEKLFF	TGTGCCAGCAGCCTAGGCTGGGGCTTGGATGAAAAACTGTTTTTT
.	once	TRBV5-1	TRBJ2-2	CASSLFLREGYTGELFF	TGCGCCAGCAGCTTGTTTCTAAGGGAAGGGTACACCGGGGAGCTGTTTTTT
.	few	TRBV7-2	TRBJ2-2	CASSLGPGANTGELFF	TGTGCCAGCAGCTTAGGACCGGGAGCGAACACCGGGGAGCTGTTTTTT
.	.	TRBV7-6	TRBJ1-1	CASSLGGRMNTEAFF	TGTGCCAGCAGCTTAGGCGGACGGATGAACACTGAAGCTTTCTTT